Shown below are 32 T cell receptor beta chains from a single sample sequenced in a study of blood T cell repertoires in COVID-19. Produced via immunoSEQ multiplex PCR; TCRdb's table is partial and in-frame only. The sample has some 270,000 clones, approximately 89% seen once. The material sequenced was PBMCs or T cells enriched from blood (not recorded which). The receptors were sampled from a man in his forties who had been exposed to COVID-19.

The V gene is TRBV4-1, the J gene TRBJ1-2; D is unclear. Germline V gene lookup returns CDR1 MGHRA and CDR2 YSYEKL. Trimming removed 0 bases from V and 0 bases from J, with 8 bases in between. The CDR3 extends over 15 amino acids. CDR3 sequence reads: CASSQEQSPNYGYTF. In nucleotides, the CDR3 is TGCGCCAGCAGCCAAGAACAGAGTCCTAACTATGGCTACACCTTC.

This clone has only one observation. The chain links TRBV12-2 to TRBJ2-1; the D segment call TRBD2 is taken from the table without a DNA check. TRBV12-2 has pseudogene status. The CDR3 runs to 16 residues. The CDR3 reads CASRLACGRDYNEQFF. The CDR3 DNA follows: TGTGCAAGTCGCTTAGCGTGCGGGAGGGATTACAATGAGCAGTTCTTC.

The rearrangement links TRBV5-5 to TRBJ1-1, with D maybe TRBD1 (6 bases). The CDR3 runs to 17 residues. The V end was cut by 0 bases, the J end by 5 bases, with 20 bases between. Germline V gene sequence: CDR1 SGHKS, CDR2 YYEKEE (reference sequence). This chain's CDR3 is CASSLAITGILVTEAFF. DNA of the CDR3: TGTGCCAGCAGCTTGGCCATAACAGGGATATTGGTGACTGAAGCTTTCTTT.

This clone was picked up many times. This chain joins TRBV25-1 and TRBJ1-2, with TRBD1 matching over 9 bases. Germline V gene data show CDR1 as MGHDK and CDR2 as SYGVNS. V was clipped by 2 bases and J by 3 bases; unmatched bases: 1. The CDR3 runs to 14 residues. CDR3 region: CASSEGTGYYGYTF. CDR3 bases: TGTGCCAGCAGTGAAGGGACAGGGTACTATGGCTACACCTTC.

V and J are TRBV6-5 and TRBJ1-6; the match to TRBD1 covers 8 bases. Per the germline V gene, CDR1 is MNHEY and CDR2 is SVGAGI. CDR3 length equals 15 residues. V dropped 5 bases and J dropped 10; count of bases not matched to a gene: 10. The CDR3 region is CASSPGTGGGSPLHF. Written as DNA, the CDR3 is TGTGCCAGCAGTCCTGGGACAGGCGGGGGCTCACCCCTCCACTTT.

This chain links TRBV5-1 with TRBJ1-6; D remains unclear. Looked up from germline, CDR1 is SGHRS and CDR2 is YFSETQ. V lost 0 bases, J lost 8 bases, and 9 bases lay in between. CDR3 length: 14 residues. The CDR3 region is CASSLGQAHSPLHF. CDR3 in DNA: TGCGCCAGCAGCTTGGGTCAGGCGCATTCACCCCTCCACTTT.

This chain joins TRBV7-3 and TRBJ2-3; TRBD2 aligns across 9 bases. The V segment lost 1 base and the J segment 0 bases; nucleotides outside the gene matches: 17. In germline, CDR1 is SGHTA, CDR2 FQGTGA. This CDR3 contains 21 residues. CDR3 in DNA: TGTGCCAGCAGCTTAAGGCGCTCAGGGGGATTTAGCGGGGGAAGCACAGATACGCAGTATTTT. Translation: CASSLRRSGGFSGGSTDTQYF.

The V call is TRBV2, the J call TRBJ2-7; TRBD2 might be the D (5 bases). V lost 1 base and J 9 bases, leaving 19 bases between the germline ends. There are 15 residues in the CDR3. Germline V gene sequence: CDR1 SNHLY, CDR2 FYNNEI. In DNA form, the CDR3 reads TGTGCCAGCAGTGAAGAGTTGGGGAGAAGCTCTAGGCAGTACTTC. Translated, it gives CASSEELGRSSRQYF.

The gene calls are TRBV18 and TRBJ2-2, with D possibly matching TRBD1 (5 bases). The CDR3 sequence is 15 residues long. Germline CDR1 and CDR2: KGHSH and LQKENI. V was cut by 1 base and J by 4 bases, with 10 bases left in between. The CDR3 loop reads CASSPRPGPTGELFF. CDR3 sequence (DNA): TGTGCCAGCTCACCACGCCCAGGGCCCACCGGGGAGCTGTTTTTT.

As regards this clone: Other DNA sequences within the sample encode an identical CDR3. The J gene is TRBJ1-2, the V gene TRBV28; 8 bases align to TRBD1. The germline CDR1 and CDR2 sequences are MDHEN and SYDVKM. The CDR3 runs to 13 residues. Trimming took 6 bases from V and 3 from J; bases not matched to a gene: 3. The CDR3 sequence is CASRGQADYGYTF. The CDR3 DNA sequence: TGTGCCAGCAGGGGACAGGCGGACTATGGCTACACCTTC.

The chain carries TRBV5-1 and TRBJ1-6, with TRBD1 as a possible D gene (6 bases). Trimming pared 0 bases from V and 5 bases from J, leaving 9 bases between. Germline assignment: CDR1 SGHRS and CDR2 YFSETQ. The CDR3 extends over 15 amino acids. This CDR3 is CASSLGTDHNSPLHF. The CDR3 bases are TGCGCCAGCAGCTTGGGGACAGACCATAATTCACCCCTCCACTTT.

The genes are TRBV11-2 and TRBJ1-2; no clear D gene. Germline V lookup: CDR1 SGHAT, CDR2 FQNNGV. Trimming pared 1 base from V and 6 bases from J, leaving 15 bases between. The CDR3 contains 15 residues. This CDR3 reads CASSLVVRPYDGYTF. CDR3 nucleotides: TGTGCCAGCAGCTTAGTCGTCAGGCCCTATGATGGCTACACCTTC. Supplemented by reference TRBV11-2 and TRBJ1-2, the full variable domain reads EAGVAQSPRYKIIEKRQSVAFWCNPISGHATLYWYQQILGQGPKLLIQFQNNGVVDDSQLPKDRFSAERLKGVDSTLKIQPAKLEDSAVYLCASSLVVRPYDGYTFGSGTRLTVV.

The chain combines TRBV10-2 with TRBJ2-1; perhaps TRBD1 as D (6 bases). With 7 bases removed from V and 5 bases from J, the gap between germline ends came to 9 bases. The germline V gene has CDR1 WSHSY and CDR2 SAAADI. The CDR3 has 12 amino acids. The chain's CDR3 is CASTGVNNEQFF. The CDR3 DNA reads TGCGCCAGCACAGGGGTTAACAATGAGCAGTTCTTC.

This chain uses TRBV9 with TRBJ2-1; D ambiguous. The V end was cut by 3 bases, the J end by 5 bases, with 6 bases between. The germline V gene has CDR1 SGDLS and CDR2 YYNGEE. The CDR3 spans 12 residues. The CDR3 nucleotides are TGTGCCAGCAGCGCCTATAACAATGAGCAGTTCTTC. Translation gives CASSAYNNEQFF.

This clone was seen a few times. The chain couples TRBV6-1 to TRBJ2-1; 13 bases match TRBD2. Germline CDR1 reads MNHNS; CDR2 reads SASEGT. This CDR3 comprises 15 residues. Trimming cost V 1 base and J 8 bases; bases outside gene matches: 2. The CDR3 sequence: CASSEGTSGSHEQFF. CDR3 nucleotide sequence: TGTGCCAGCAGTGAAGGGACTAGCGGGAGTCATGAGCAGTTCTTC.

The chain recombines TRBV6-1 with TRBJ2-7, with 10 bases that match TRBD1. The V gene's germline CDR1 is MNHNS and CDR2 SASEGT. V lost 3 bases and J lost 4; bases outside the gene matches: 9. This CDR3 is built from 16 residues. The CDR3 here is CASSEAPGQGSYEQYF. CDR3 DNA sequence: TGTGCCAGCAGTGAGGCTCCGGGACAGGGGTCTTACGAGCAGTACTTC.

This chain connects TRBV25-1 to TRBJ1-6; tentative D call: TRBD1 (5 bases). V was trimmed by 6 bases and J by 6 bases, leaving 12 bases between them. Germline lookup yields CDR1 MGHDK and CDR2 SYGVNS. The CDR3 has 14 amino acids. The CDR3 sequence: CASRADSPNSPLHF. The DNA of the CDR3 is TGTGCCAGCAGGGCCGACAGTCCTAATTCACCCCTCCACTTT.

This chain links TRBV6-5 with TRBJ2-1; 7 bases match TRBD2. Germline V lookup: CDR1 MNHEY, CDR2 SVGAGI. The J segment lost 6 bases and the V segment lost 6 bases, leaving 11 bases of the junction unmatched. The CDR3 runs 15 residues. The CDR3 loop reads CASSPRSSGLNEQFF. The CDR3 DNA is TGTGCCAGCAGCCCCCGGTCTAGCGGCCTCAATGAGCAGTTCTTC.

As regards this clone: The same CDR3 is also encoded by other DNA sequences in this sample. V usage is TRBV28 and J usage is TRBJ2-2, with D hard to call. With 5 bases removed from V and 5 bases from J, the gap between germline ends came to 3 bases. Germline V gives CDR1 MDHEN, CDR2 SYDVKM. The CDR3 is 11 amino acids. The CDR3 protein is CASSLTGELFF. CDR3 coding DNA: TGTGCCAGCAGTCTAACCGGGGAGCTGTTTTTT.

J is TRBJ1-1 and V is TRBV7-2; 10 positions match TRBD1. Germline V CDR1 and CDR2: SGHTA, FQGNSA. With V trimmed by 5 bases and J by 4 bases, 7 bases remained unmatched. This CDR3 spans 15 amino acids. This CDR3 reads CASSPRQGASTEAFF. In DNA, the CDR3 is TGTGCCAGCAGCCCAAGACAGGGGGCGAGCACTGAAGCTTTCTTT. Complete variable domain (other parts from reference TRBV7-2 and TRBJ1-1): GAGVSQSPSNKVTEKGKDVELRCDPISGHTALYWYRQSLGQGLEFLIYFQGNSAPDKSGLPSDRFSAERTGGSVSTLTIQRTQQEDSAVYLCASSPRQGASTEAFFGQGTRLTVV.

This chain links TRBV5-6 with TRBJ2-1, with 7 bases identical to TRBD1. The V segment lost 0 bases and the J segment 8 bases; nucleotides outside the gene matches: 11. This CDR3 is 16 amino acids long. CDR1 is SGHDT and CDR2 is YYEEEE in the germline V gene. The CDR3 coding sequence is TGTGCCAGCAGCTTGGGGACAGGCACCAGGGCCGATGAGCAGTTCTTC. Translating gives CASSLGTGTRADEQFF.

This clone is a singleton in its sample. The genes are TRBV7-9 and TRBJ2-7, with 7 bases matching TRBD2. Per germline, CDR1 SEHNR and CDR2 FQNEAQ (reference sequence). The CDR3 is made up of 14 amino acids. Losses at the gene ends were 5 bases for V and 6 bases for J; bases not matched to a gene: 10. The CDR3 coding sequence is TGTGCCAGCAGCCCAGTGGGAGGGCCGTTCGAGCAGTACTTC. Encoded protein: CASSPVGGPFEQYF.

The gene calls are TRBV14 and TRBJ2-1, with no clear D. Per the germline V gene, CDR1 is SGHDN and CDR2 is FVKESK. There are 15 residues in the CDR3. Trimming took 0 bases from V and 2 from J, leaving 8 bases between them. CDR3 sequence (DNA): TGTGCCAGCAGCCAAGAGCAGTATACCTACAATGAGCAGTTCTTC. Its protein product is CASSQEQYTYNEQFF. The full variable domain, in which reference TRBV14 and TRBJ2-1 provide the parts outside the CDR3, is EAGVTQFPSHSVIEKGQTVTLRCDPISGHDNLYWYRRVMGKEIKFLLHFVKESKQDESGMPNNRFLAERTGGTYSTLKVQPAELEDSGVYFCASSQEQYTYNEQFFGPGTRLTVL.

This rearrangement joins TRBV7-9 to TRBJ1-3, with a possible D match to TRBD1 (5 bases). Per germline, CDR1 SEHNR and CDR2 FQNEAQ (reference sequence). Between the trimmed V and J ends, which lost 1 base and 0 bases, there was a span of 13 bases. The CDR3 has 17 amino acids. The CDR3 here is CASSLVLDTYSGNTIYF. CDR3 coding DNA: TGTGCCAGCAGCTTAGTGCTGGACACCTACTCTGGAAACACCATATATTTT.

The CDR3 DNA reads TGTGCCAGCAGCCTGGAACAGGGAAGCTCCTACGAGCAGTACTTC. It encodes CASSLEQGSSYEQYF. This chain uses TRBV7-7 with TRBJ2-7; perhaps TRBD1 as D (6 bases). V lost 5 bases and J lost 0, with 14 bases in between. CDR1 is SSHAT, CDR2 FNYEAQ, per germline (reference sequence). This CDR3 spans 15 amino acids. Variable domain in full (rest from reference TRBV7-7 and TRBJ2-7): GAGVSQSPRYKVTKRGQDVTLRCDPISSHATLYWYQQALGQGPEFLTYFNYEAQPDKSGLPSDRFSAERPEGSISTLTIQRTEQRDSAMYRCASSLEQGSSYEQYFGPGTRLTVT.

The rearrangement links TRBV28 to TRBJ2-1, with 7 bases identical to TRBD1. The CDR3 contains 14 residues. The V gene's germline CDR1 is MDHEN and CDR2 SYDVKM. The V and J ends lost 1 base and 8 bases, in that order; junction bases with no gene match: 5. In DNA, the CDR3 is TGTGCCAGCAGTTTATTAGGGGGCGAGGATGAGCAGTTCTTC. Translation gives CASSLLGGEDEQFF.

The chain has TRBV9 and TRBJ2-2; TRBD2 matches 8 bases. After removal of 4 bases from V and 3 bases from J, the junction contained 5 bases not matched to a gene. This CDR3 has 15 residues. Germline-derived CDR1 and CDR2 are SGDLS and YYNGEE. CDR3 DNA: TGTGCCAGCAGCCCAGCGGGGGTAGACACCGGGGAGCTGTTTTTT. This sequence encodes CASSPAGVDTGELFF.

This chain connects TRBV7-2 to TRBJ1-1; maybe TRBD1 (6 bases). The germline gives CDR1 SGHTA, CDR2 FQGNSA. The V end was cut by 3 bases, the J end by 1 base, with 9 bases between. This CDR3 is 14 amino acids long. CDR3 sequence: CASSFRTANTEAFF. Here the CDR3 DNA reads TGTGCCAGCAGCTTCCGGACAGCGAACACTGAAGCTTTCTTT.

A single count supports this clone. The rearrangement links TRBV5-1 to TRBJ2-3; 11 bases line up with TRBD2. With 1 base clipped from V and 6 bases from J, the junction kept 7 bases outside the gene matches. The CDR3 runs 16 residues. CDR1 is SGHRS, CDR2 YFSETQ, per germline. The CDR3 reads CASSLTTSGRGDTQYF. The CDR3, as DNA: TGCGCCAGCAGCTTGACCACTAGCGGGAGAGGGGATACGCAGTATTTT.

The CDR3 protein is CASSARDRGFYEQYF. CDR3 sequence (DNA): TGTGCCAGCAGCGCCCGGGACAGGGGCTTTTACGAGCAGTACTTC. J is TRBJ2-7 and V is TRBV28, with 10 bases fitting TRBD1. CDR3 length: 15 amino acids. Looked up from germline, CDR1 is MDHEN and CDR2 is SYDVKM. V lost 6 bases and J lost 4; bases outside the gene matches: 9.

The DNA for the CDR3 is TGTGCCAGCAGTTACTCCCGCGGGAGCTCCTACAATGAGCAGTTCTTC. Translated: CASSYSRGSSYNEQFF. V and J are TRBV6-2 or TRBV6-3 and TRBJ2-1; 7 positions match TRBD2. The CDR3 runs 16 residues. The germline gives CDR1 MNHEY, CDR2 SVGEGT. The ends lost 0 bases at V and 0 bases at J; junction bases unmatched: 2.

The J gene is TRBJ2-3, the V gene TRBV5-4; 9 nucleotides line up with TRBD2. V trimming: 0 bases; J trimming: 3 bases; junction bases outside the gene matches: 2. The CDR3 covers 15 residues. Germline CDR1 is SGHNT and CDR2 is YYREEE (reference sequence). CDR3 region: CASSLGGRATDTQYF. CDR3 DNA sequence: TGTGCCAGCAGCTTGGGCGGGAGGGCGACAGATACGCAGTATTTT.